The clone carrying this T cell receptor (beta chain) occurred many times. This sample is part of a study of T cells after yellow fever vaccination. Study background: Cell sorting separated EM, EMRA, CM and Tscm memory subsets by CD3, CD45RA, CCR7 and CD95.

Trimming took off 0 bases at V and 6 bases at J, with 9 bases between the two ends. CDR1 and CDR2 from the germline V gene are LGHNA and YNFKEQ. The CDR3 runs 13 residues. TCR cDNA, made by 5'RACE template switching, carried an added universal primer site and UMIs. From the 5' RACE reads, TCRdb called clonotypes with MiXCR, one entry per CDR3 protein. This sample has 30,000 to 35,000 distinct CDR3 sequences, with more than 6.5% found just once. General study results and limits: Highly abundant clonotypes carried over from the bulk population could end up in FACS-sorted repertoires as contaminants. Reappearance after the booster was observed for most primary-vaccination clones (roughly 95% CD4, about 86% CD8).

The chain has TRBV4-2 and TRBJ2-7, with D perhaps TRBD1 or TRBD2 (5 bases each). The sequence came from a young man who received the YFV17D yellow fever vaccine. Sequencing was performed on PBMCs, either bulk or a sorted T-cell subset (CD4+, CD8+, memory, or dextramer-sorted; not recorded which), taken on the day of the first yellow fever vaccination. CDR3 region: CASSQDSGTEQYF. The CDR3 bases are TGTGCCAGCAGCCAAGATTCAGGGACCGAGCAGTACTTC.